The rows below give T cell receptor beta chains drawn from one sample of a study of siplizumab effects on memory and regulatory T cells. The repertoire was sequenced with immunoSEQ multiplex PCR; TCRdb's copy has only in-frame clones and lacks some. The repertoire holds around 100,000 clones, about 91% seen once, with approximately 2.7% in the top ten. The sample was CD4+ T cells sorted from blood. The source is a human donor in good health. Some clones in this sample may be carry-over from other donors' samples. The CDR3 runs from the conserved cysteine through the conserved F or W. D genes are given only for firm matches. Size values are once, few and many counts, or a class for expanded clones, and some rows have none.

>TRBV5-4|NA|TRBD1|TRBJ2-7
CASSPRTGSYEQYF
TGTGCCAGCAGCCCACGGACAGGCTCCTACGAGCAGTACTTC
>TRBV7-3|NA|TRBD1|TRBJ1-3
CASSSTGTAGNTIYF
TGTGCCAGCAGTTCGACCGGGACAGCCGGAAACACCATATATTTT
>TRBV2|NA|TRBD2|TRBJ2-1
CASSLPSGIGNEQFF
TGTGCCAGCAGTCTACCTAGCGGGATTGGCAATGAGCAGTTCTTC
>TRBV28|NA|TRBD1|TRBJ2-5
CASSFLHRSGGTQYF
TGTGCCAGCAGTTTTCTTCACAGGTCAGGGGGGACCCAGTACTTC
>TRBV7-2|NA|NA|TRBJ2-1
CASSLVGVGSYNEQFF
TGTGCCAGCAGCTTAGTAGGGGTGGGGTCCTACAATGAGCAGTTCTTC
>TRBV6-5|NA|NA|TRBJ1-1
CASSYSEGGEAFF
TGTGCCAGCAGTTACTCGGAGGGAGGGGAAGCTTTCTTT
>TRBV28|NA|TRBD2|TRBJ2-1
CASSTGGTTYNEQFF
TGTGCCAGCAGTACGGGAGGCACGACCTACAATGAGCAGTTCTTC
>TRBV11-2|NA|NA|TRBJ1-4
CASSVFMGTASTNEKLFF
TGTGCCAGCAGCGTTTTTATGGGGACGGCCTCAACTAATGAAAAACTGTTTTTT
>TRBV9|NA|NA|TRBJ2-3
CASSAQPRTDTQYF
TGTGCCAGCAGCGCCCAACCTAGGACCGATACGCAGTATTTT
>TRBV25-1|once|NA|TRBJ2-5
CASSSGWEGARETQYF
TGTGCCAGCAGCTCCGGATGGGAGGGGGCAAGAGAGACCCAGTACTTC
>TRBV2|once|NA|TRBJ2-5
CASSERERNQYF
TGTGCCAGCAGTGAACGGGAGCGGAACCAGTACTTC
>TRBV23-1|NA|NA|TRBJ1-5
CASSRLGGSNQPQHF
TGCGCCAGCAGCCGCCTTGGGGGAAGCAATCAGCCCCAGCATTTT
>TRBV10-1|NA|TRBD2|TRBJ2-2
CASRIKAGDTGELFF
TGCGCCAGCAGGATCAAAGCGGGAGACACCGGGGAGCTGTTTTTT
>TRBV29-1|NA|NA|TRBJ1-3
CSGGEYGSGNTIYF
TGCAGCGGGGGCGAGTATGGCTCTGGAAACACCATATATTTT
>TRBV7-9|NA|TRBD2|TRBJ2-1
CASSPDSGRGRNEQFF
TGTGCCAGCAGTCCCGATAGCGGGAGAGGTAGAAATGAGCAGTTCTTC
>TRBV7-8|once|NA|TRBJ1-2
CASSLQGTQVYGYTF
TGTGCCAGCAGCTTACAGGGTACCCAGGTATATGGCTACACCTTC
>TRBV4-2|NA|TRBD2|TRBJ2-5
CASSQRTSGSGETQYF
TGTGCCAGCAGCCAGAGGACTAGCGGGAGTGGTGAGACCCAGTACTTC
>TRBV2|NA|NA|TRBJ1-5
CATHRGADNQPQHF
TGTGCCACTCATAGAGGGGCCGATAATCAGCCCCAGCATTTT
>TRBV28|NA|NA|TRBJ2-5
CASSSSGGGLEETQYF
TGTGCCAGCAGTTCGTCCGGGGGCGGACTAGAAGAGACCCAGTACTTC